This T cell receptor beta chain was sequenced during a study of OX40 agonist ivuxolimab in advanced cancers. Study-wide points: Partial responders at 0.1-3.0 mg/kg had among the lowest clonal expansion.

As concerns this clone: Its matching antigen is unknown.

V shed 0 bases and J shed 6 bases, with 6 bases lying between them. Germline CDR1 SEHNR, CDR2 FQNEAQ (reference sequence). CDR3 length equals 13 residues. Some clones are missing from TCRdb's copy, which holds only in-frame ones; the method was immunoSEQ multiplex PCR. The sample lists about 8,000 clones, around 90% occurring once. The receptor comes from an adult with an advanced solid tumor such as melanoma, head and neck, liver or kidney cancer. V gene TRBV7-9 combines with J gene TRBJ2-1; possibly TRBD2 for D (5 bases). The sequencing here drew on CD4+ or CD8+ T cells sorted from blood, taken in a trial of the OX40 agonist ivuxolimab. CDR3 in DNA: TGTGCCAGCAGCTTAGCAGGGAGCAATGAGCAGTTCTTC. It is translated as CASSLAGSNEQFF.